This paragraph reports one TCR beta chain. This record comes from a study of blood T cell repertoires in COVID-19. Study-wide context: Acute and convalescent COVID-19 samples came from the United States, Italy and Spain. T cells, B-cell-depleted T cells, or PBMCs supplied cDNA or gDNA.

The V end lost 1 base, the J end lost 3 bases, and 12 bases lay between the germline ends. The germline CDR1 and CDR2 sequences are LNHNV and YYDKDF (reference sequence). This CDR3 region has 15 residues. Methods used by the authors: It was from reference gene primer amplification that nucleated cell counts were estimated. The data were produced by immunoSEQ multiplex PCR, yet TCRdb's version contains in-frame clones alone and is incomplete. V and J calls and clone size are given by that table; D and trimming were obtained from the DNA. The sample has 100,000 to 150,000 clones, 70% to 90% seen once. The sequencing sample was made of peripheral blood. The rearrangement links TRBV15 to TRBJ1-1; D may be TRBD1 (6 bases). The sequence was obtained from a woman at least 80 years old with acute or convalescent COVID-19. CDR3 DNA sequence: TGTGCCACCAGCAGAGGTCGACAGGAGGACACTGAAGCTTTCTTT. This translates into CATSRGRQEDTEAFF.